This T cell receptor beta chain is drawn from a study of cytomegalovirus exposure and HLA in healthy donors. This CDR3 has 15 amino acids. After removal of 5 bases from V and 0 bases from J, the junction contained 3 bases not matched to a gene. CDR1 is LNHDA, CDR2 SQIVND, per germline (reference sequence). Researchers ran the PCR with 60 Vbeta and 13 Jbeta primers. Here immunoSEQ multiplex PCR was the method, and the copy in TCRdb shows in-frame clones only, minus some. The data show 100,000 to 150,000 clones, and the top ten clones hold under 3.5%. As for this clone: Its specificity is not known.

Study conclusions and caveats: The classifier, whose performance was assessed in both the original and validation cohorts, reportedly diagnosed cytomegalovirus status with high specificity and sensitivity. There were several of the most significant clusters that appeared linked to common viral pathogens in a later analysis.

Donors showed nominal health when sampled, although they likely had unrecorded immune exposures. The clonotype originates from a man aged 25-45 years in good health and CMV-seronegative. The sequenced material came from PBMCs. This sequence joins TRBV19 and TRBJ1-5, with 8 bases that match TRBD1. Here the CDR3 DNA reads TGTGCCAGTAGTTGGGACAGGTCTAGCAATCAGCCCCAGCATTTT. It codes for CASSWDRSSNQPQHF.